One and the same sample provided the 19 T cell receptor beta chains below, sequenced in a study of blood T cell repertoires in COVID-19. TCRdb's table, derived via immunoSEQ multiplex PCR, lists solely in-frame clones and lacks some. The sample lists about 290,000 clones, 89% occurring once. Sequencing input: PBMCs or T cells enriched from blood (not recorded which). Source of these receptors: a middle-aged woman who had recovered from COVID-19.

This chain's CDR3 is CASSSMTAGANVLTF. The CDR3 bases are TGCGCCAGCAGCTCGATGACTGCTGGGGCCAACGTCCTGACTTTC. The gene calls are TRBV5-1 and TRBJ2-6, with unresolved D. V lost 3 bases, J lost 2 bases, and 9 bases lay in between. This CDR3 has 15 amino acids. CDR1 is SGHRS, CDR2 YFSETQ, per germline.

On this clone: The same CDR3 also results from other DNA sequences found in this sample. In nucleotides, the CDR3 is TGTGCCAGTAGTATCGGGGGTGGAAGCAATCAGCCCCAGCATTTT. Encoded protein: CASSIGGGSNQPQHF. The gene calls are TRBV19 and TRBJ1-5, with D tentatively TRBD1 (5 bases). The V and J ends lost 3 bases and 1 base respectively, with 10 bases between them. CDR3 length equals 15 residues. Germline lookup yields CDR1 LNHDA and CDR2 SQIVND (reference sequence).

This rearrangement joins TRBV3-1 (or the pseudogene TRBV3-2) to TRBJ2-5; TRBD2 is a possible D gene (5 bases). This CDR3 has 14 residues. Between the trimmed V and J ends, which lost 4 bases and 7 bases, there was a span of 16 bases. Germline lookup yields CDR1 LGHDT and CDR2 YNNKEL (reference sequence). The CDR3: CASSPTIPTSTQYF. CDR3 coding DNA: TGTGCCAGCAGCCCGACTATTCCGACGTCGACCCAGTACTTC.

This chain uses TRBV5-1 with TRBJ2-4, with 9 bases matching TRBD2. Germline loops: CDR1 SGHRS, CDR2 YFSETQ. V was clipped by 3 bases and J by 8 bases; unmatched bases: 6. This CDR3 is built from 14 residues. This CDR3 is CASSSAGGPDIQYF. CDR3 in DNA: TGCGCCAGCAGCTCGGCGGGGGGGCCGGACATTCAGTACTTC.

The chain joins TRBV2 to TRBJ2-7; 9 nucleotides line up with TRBD2. Germline assignment: CDR1 SNHLY and CDR2 FYNNEI. V was pared by 6 bases and J by 7 bases, with 4 bases of the junction left unmatched. This CDR3 comprises 12 residues. The CDR3 nucleotides are TGTGCCAGCAGCGGGACTAGCCATGAGCAGTACTTC. Its protein is CASSGTSHEQYF.

The chain has TRBV7-9 and TRBJ1-2; possibly TRBD1 for D (5 bases). The germline V and J ends were trimmed by 0 bases and 4 bases, with 6 bases remaining between them. Germline V CDR1 and CDR2: SEHNR, FQNEAQ (reference sequence). This CDR3 has 13 amino acids. The CDR3 loop is CASSLAQGYGYTF. In nucleotides, the CDR3 is TGTGCCAGCAGCTTAGCGCAGGGCTATGGCTACACCTTC.

The genes are TRBV6-2 or TRBV6-3 and TRBJ2-7, with TRBD2 as a possible D gene (5 bases). Trimming left V 0 bases short and J 1 base short, with 7 bases between. The germline V gene has CDR1 MNHEY and CDR2 SVGEGT. The CDR3 length is 14 residues. CDR3 coding DNA: TGTGCCAGCAGTTACTCGCTAGCTTCCTACGAGCAGTACTTC. Translating it yields CASSYSLASYEQYF.

The V and J genes are TRBV19 and TRBJ1-2; D may be TRBD1 (6 bases). The CDR3 covers 15 residues. Germline V gene lookup returns CDR1 LNHDA and CDR2 SQIVND (reference sequence). V was trimmed by 5 bases and J by 7 bases, leaving 20 bases between them. In nucleotides, the CDR3 is TGTGCCAGTAGTGCCGGTTGGCGGGGGGCCGTTGGCTACACCTTC. Its protein is CASSAGWRGAVGYTF. Complete variable domain (other parts from reference TRBV19 and TRBJ1-2): DGGITQSPKYLFRKEGQNVTLSCEQNLNHDAMYWYRQDPGQGLRLIYYSQIVNDFQKGDIAEGYSVSREKKESFPLTVTSAQKNPTAFYLCASSAGWRGAVGYTFGSGTRLTVV.

The V gene is TRBV18, the J gene TRBJ2-5; 10 bases are a match to TRBD2. The CDR3 spans 15 residues. Germline V gene sequence: CDR1 KGHSH, CDR2 LQKENI. J lost 5 bases, V lost 2 bases, and 5 bases had no gene match. CDR3 bases: TGTGCCAGCTCACCAGCTAGCGGGAGTTGGGAGACCCAGTACTTC. Translating it yields CASSPASGSWETQYF.

The genes are TRBV4-2 and TRBJ1-5, with D hard to call. The V and J ends lost 1 base and 7 bases respectively, with 8 bases between them. CDR1 LGHNA and CDR2 YNFKEQ come from the germline V gene. CDR3 length: 13 residues. CDR3 in amino acids: CASSQGVTQPQHF. CDR3 nucleotides: TGTGCCAGCAGCCAAGGAGTAACCCAGCCCCAGCATTTT.

The chain combines TRBV3-1 (or the pseudogene TRBV3-2) with TRBJ2-5; 7 nucleotides match TRBD2. The CDR3 sequence is 15 residues long. The V segment lost 2 bases and the J segment 5 bases; nucleotides outside the gene matches: 8. Germline V lookup: CDR1 LGHDT, CDR2 YNNKEL (reference sequence). CDR3 amino acids: CASSQNIAGGETQYF. For the CDR3, the DNA is TGTGCCAGCAGCCAAAACATAGCCGGGGGGGAGACCCAGTACTTC.

For the CDR3, the DNA is TGTGCCAGCAGCCCACAGACAGGGGGTAATGAAAAACTGTTTTTT. This encodes CASSPQTGGNEKLFF. The chain employs TRBV5-4 and TRBJ1-4, with TRBD1 matching 9 bases. The V gene's germline CDR1 is SGHNT and CDR2 YYREEE (reference sequence). The CDR3 length is 15 residues. V shed 4 bases, J shed 4 bases, and the junction held 5 bases outside the gene matches. Supplemented by reference TRBV5-4 and TRBJ1-4, the full variable domain reads ETGVTQSPTHLIKTRGQQVTLRCSSQSGHNTVSWYQQALGQGPQFIFQYYREEENGRGNFPPRFSGLQFPNYSSELNVNALELDDSALYLCASSPQTGGNEKLFFGSGTQLSVL.

The gene calls are TRBV20-1 and TRBJ2-1, with D possibly being TRBD2 (6 bases). V lost 3 bases and J lost 0, with 15 bases in between. CDR3 size: 16 residues. Germline V gene data show CDR1 as DFQATT and CDR2 as SNEGSKA (reference sequence). CDR3 coding DNA: TGCAGTGCTAGTATTCGTAGCGGAAGCTCCTACAATGAGCAGTTCTTC. This encodes CSASIRSGSSYNEQFF.

V usage is TRBV7-2 and J usage is TRBJ2-5; 9 bases are a match to TRBD2. In germline, CDR1 is SGHTA, CDR2 FQGNSA. The J segment lost 1 base and the V segment lost 7 bases, leaving 10 bases of the junction unmatched. This CDR3 has 16 residues. The CDR3 loop reads CASNWASGTPQETQYF. CDR3 nucleotides: TGTGCCAGCAACTGGGCTAGCGGGACCCCCCAAGAGACCCAGTACTTC.

The chain uses TRBV9 and TRBJ2-3, with D hard to call. The CDR3 consists of 16 residues. Germline V gives CDR1 SGDLS, CDR2 YYNGEE. V was trimmed by 0 bases and J by 4 bases, leaving 15 bases between them. The CDR3 DNA reads as TGTGCCAGCAGCGTAGCGGCAGGTATCGGCCCAGATACGCAGTATTTT. Protein sequence: CASSVAAGIGPDTQYF.

This clone was observed a few times. V gene TRBV3-1 (or the pseudogene TRBV3-2) combines with J gene TRBJ2-1, with D perhaps TRBD2 (6 bases). The CDR3 sequence is 11 residues long. Germline V lookup: CDR1 LGHDT, CDR2 YNNKEL (reference sequence). The V end lost 1 base, the J end lost 15 bases, and 10 bases lay between the germline ends. The CDR3 is CASSQGGVSFF. CDR3 DNA sequence: TGTGCCAGCAGCCAAGGGGGGGTTTCGTTCTTC.

The gene calls are TRBV10-3 and TRBJ1-1; D possibly corresponds to TRBD1 (5 bases). Germline CDR1 ENHRY, CDR2 SYGVKD. The CDR3 contains 15 residues. V shed 3 bases and J shed 2 bases, with 13 bases lying between them. CDR3 amino acids: CAISDQGNANTEAFF. The CDR3 DNA follows: TGTGCCATCAGTGACCAGGGAAACGCTAACACTGAAGCTTTCTTT.

The V call is TRBV5-4, the J call TRBJ1-2; TRBD1 matches 7 bases. The CDR3 loop spans 15 amino acids. Unmatched junction bases numbered 10, after V lost 0 bases and J lost 8 bases. Germline V gene sequence: CDR1 SGHNT, CDR2 YYREEE (reference sequence). CDR3 amino acids: CASSLASGGGWGYTF. In DNA form, the CDR3 reads TGTGCCAGCAGCTTGGCCTCAGGGGGAGGTTGGGGCTACACCTTC.

This chain uses TRBV6-1 with TRBJ1-2; D remains ambiguous. The CDR3 totals 11 residues. V lost 1 base and J lost 8, with 5 bases in between. Germline V gives CDR1 MNHNS, CDR2 SASEGT. The CDR3 sequence is CASSEGQGYTF. CDR3 nucleotides: TGTGCCAGCAGTGAAGGGCAGGGCTACACCTTC.